Within the sample, the clone carrying this TCR beta chain is medium-sized. The sample belongs to a study of blood T cell repertoires in COVID-19. About the study: Italy, Spain and the United States were the sources of the convalescent and acute COVID-19 samples. T cells, B-cell-depleted T cells, or PBMCs provided the cDNA or gDNA that served as material.

Source study methods: Nucleated cell counts were estimated from reference gene primer amplification. Measured with immunoSEQ multiplex PCR; TCRdb has only the in-frame clones, and not every one. V, J and clone size reflect that table, while D and trimming were determined from the DNA. The sample has under 95,000 clones, 82% seen once. This CDR3 region has 14 residues. Per germline, CDR1 MNHEY and CDR2 SVGAGI. V lost 7 bases and J 5 bases, leaving 16 bases between the germline ends. This chain links TRBV6-5 with TRBJ2-3, with D perhaps TRBD1 (6 bases). The source material was peripheral blood. This sequence was found in a woman at least 80 years old with acute or convalescent COVID-19. The CDR3 region is CASTRGGGEDTQYF. For the CDR3, the DNA is TGTGCCAGCACCCGAGGGGGTGGGGAAGATACGCAGTATTTT.